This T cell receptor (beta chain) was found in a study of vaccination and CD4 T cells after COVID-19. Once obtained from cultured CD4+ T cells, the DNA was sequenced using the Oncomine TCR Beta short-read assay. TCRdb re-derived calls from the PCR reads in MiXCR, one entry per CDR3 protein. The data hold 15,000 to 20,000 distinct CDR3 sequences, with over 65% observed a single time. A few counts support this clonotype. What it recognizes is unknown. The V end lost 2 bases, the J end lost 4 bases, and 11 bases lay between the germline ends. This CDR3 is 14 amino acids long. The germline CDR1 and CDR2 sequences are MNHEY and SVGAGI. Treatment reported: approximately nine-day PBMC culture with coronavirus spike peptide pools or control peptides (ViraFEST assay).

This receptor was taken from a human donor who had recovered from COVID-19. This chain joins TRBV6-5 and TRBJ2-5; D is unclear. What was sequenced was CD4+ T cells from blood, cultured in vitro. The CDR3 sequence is CASSYGVSGETQYF. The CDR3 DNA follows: TGTGCCAGCAGTTACGGGGTCTCAGGAGAGACCCAGTACTTC.